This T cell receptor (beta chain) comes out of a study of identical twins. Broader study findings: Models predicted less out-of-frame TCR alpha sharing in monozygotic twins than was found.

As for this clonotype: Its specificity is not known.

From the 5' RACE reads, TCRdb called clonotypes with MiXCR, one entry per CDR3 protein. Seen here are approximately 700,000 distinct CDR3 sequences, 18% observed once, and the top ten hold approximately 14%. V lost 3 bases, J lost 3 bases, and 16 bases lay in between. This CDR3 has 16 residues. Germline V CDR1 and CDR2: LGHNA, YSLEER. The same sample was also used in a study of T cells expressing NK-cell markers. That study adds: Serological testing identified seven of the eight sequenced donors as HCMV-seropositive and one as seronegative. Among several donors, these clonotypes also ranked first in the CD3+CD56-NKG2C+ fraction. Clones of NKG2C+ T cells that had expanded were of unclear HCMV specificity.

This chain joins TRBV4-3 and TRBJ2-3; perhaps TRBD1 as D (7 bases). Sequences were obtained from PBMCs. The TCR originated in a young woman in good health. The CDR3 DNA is TGCGCCAGCAGCCAGGAGAGGCAGGGGGGAACAGATACGCAGTATTTT. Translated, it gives CASSQERQGGTDTQYF.